This note documents a single TCR beta chain sequence. Its antigen is currently unknown. PCR was performed a second time for about 7 to 11 cycles using a sample-barcoded 5' primer and a J-beta primer mix. Each cDNA molecule received a tag from a template-switch adaptor that had 12 random nucleotides. From the 5' RACE reads, TCRdb called clonotypes with MiXCR, one entry per CDR3 protein. The table includes 550,000 to 700,000 distinct CDR3 sequences, 27% detected once. This sample was included in a study of blood T cells in healthy people across ages. Whole-study results and caveats: Because donor CMV status was unknown, expanded clonotype changes were possibly confounded.

The CDR3 spans 14 residues. Germline loops: CDR1 MNHNY, CDR2 SVGAGI (reference sequence). Trimming removed 2 bases from V and 4 bases from J, with 11 bases in between. The sequencing input was blood. The chain employs TRBV6-6 and TRBJ1-2; tentatively, D is TRBD1 (5 bases). This clonotype was sampled from a woman between 65 and 79 years old in good health. DNA of the CDR3: TGTGCCAGCAGTTACGGGCAGGGCTTCTATGGCTACACCTTC. Protein sequence: CASSYGQGFYGYTF.